The clone carrying this TCR beta chain was observed many times. What it binds is unknown. A single record per CDR3 protein comes from TCRdb applying MiXCR to the reads. The table shows some 300,000 distinct CDR3 sequences, with around 9.6% occurring only once. This record belongs to a study of T cell repertoires in cytomegalovirus infection. Study-wide findings and caveats: Cumulative public TCR beta family frequency identified CMV carriers with the relevant HLA.

The CDR3 is made up of 13 amino acids. The V gene lost 0 bases and the J gene lost 18 bases, with 15 bases spanning the gap. Germline assignment: CDR1 MGHRA and CDR2 YSYEKL. The gene calls are TRBV4-1 and TRBJ1-6; D unresolved. Specimen: PBMCs. This sequence originates from a human donor in good health (CMV status not recorded). Some clones in this sample may be carry-over from other donors' samples. In DNA, the CDR3 is TGCGCCAGCAGCCAAGATATACAGACCCATCGCCACTTT. Translation: CASSQDIQTHRHF.